This entry concerns a single TCR beta chain. The sample has other DNA sequences that encode this CDR3 too. The source of the sample is a study of blood T cell repertoires in COVID-19. Germline loops: CDR1 SGHTA, CDR2 FQGNSA. This CDR3 has 14 residues. Trimming removed 0 bases from V and 0 bases from J, with 4 bases in between. Using immunoSEQ multiplex PCR, the repertoire was profiled, and TCRdb retains in-frame clones only, with some absent. The sample lists 350,000 to 400,000 clones, around 89% seen once, with 3% in the top ten. The receptor's source is a woman aged 25 to 39 with COVID-19, enrolled during active disease. V usage is TRBV7-2 and J usage is TRBJ2-3; D call uncertain. The specimen was peripheral blood. The CDR3 bases are TGTGCCAGCAGCTTAGCCTCTAGCACAGATACGCAGTATTTT. It encodes CASSLASSTDTQYF.